The 8 T cell receptor beta chains given below trace back to one sample, sequenced in a study of blood T cell repertoires in COVID-19. Sequencing used immunoSEQ multiplex PCR; TCRdb keeps in-frame clones, though not all of them. This sample has about 240,000 clones, with approximately 86% found just once. Sequencing was done on a sample of peripheral blood. The receptor source for this set is a woman in her 70s with active or convalescent COVID-19.

V gene TRBV5-6 combines with J gene TRBJ2-2, with no clear D. Germline V gene sequence: CDR1 SGHDT, CDR2 YYEEEE. Trimming took off 1 base at V and 6 bases at J, with 13 bases between the two ends. The CDR3 consists of 15 residues. The CDR3 nucleotides are TGTGCCAGCAGCTTGATGGAGCAGCCGGCCGGGGAGCTGTTTTTT. Its protein product is CASSLMEQPAGELFF.

CDR3 in amino acids: CASSIGTRYGYTF. In DNA form, the CDR3 reads TGTGCCAGCAGCATCGGGACTCGCTATGGCTACACCTTC. The chain couples TRBV12-3 or TRBV12-4 to TRBJ1-2, with D maybe TRBD1 (5 bases). The ends were cut back, 6 bases at V and 4 bases at J, with 12 bases in the middle. The CDR3 totals 13 residues.

The chain combines TRBV10-3 with TRBJ1-1, with 7 bases that match TRBD1. The junction had 5 bases not matched to a gene; V was cut back by 10 bases and J by 3 bases. Per the germline V gene, CDR1 is ENHRY and CDR2 is SYGVKD. The CDR3 runs to 12 residues. CDR3 nucleotides: TGTGCCACCTCTGACAGGGACACTGAAGCTTTCTTT. Its protein is CATSDRDTEAFF.

The rearrangement uses TRBV19 and TRBJ2-3; 8 bases match TRBD1. Germline loops: CDR1 LNHDA, CDR2 SQIVND (reference sequence). CDR3 length: 13 residues. V lost 6 bases, J lost 1 base, and 0 bases stayed unmatched. The CDR3: CASRGQGTDTQYF. The CDR3 DNA follows: TGTGCCAGTAGGGGACAGGGCACAGATACGCAGTATTTT.

The chain joins TRBV5-1 to TRBJ1-1; D perhaps matches TRBD1 (6 bases). The CDR3 has 13 residues. The germline gives CDR1 SGHRS, CDR2 YFSETQ. Trimming shortened V by 6 bases and J by 0 bases, and 9 bases separated the two germline ends. Here the CDR3 DNA reads TGCGCCAGCAAAACAGGGCTGAACACTGAAGCTTTCTTT. It is translated as CASKTGLNTEAFF.

This chain links TRBV27 with TRBJ1-2; tentatively, D is TRBD1 (5 bases). The CDR3 spans 12 residues. Deletions cut 6 bases from V and 4 bases from J, with 9 bases between. Germline CDR1 MNHEY, CDR2 SMNVEV (reference sequence). In DNA, the CDR3 is TGTGCCAGCAGCCGGGACTTCTATGGCTACACCTTC. Encoded protein: CASSRDFYGYTF.

This clone has just one count. The same CDR3 is also encoded by other DNA sequences in this sample. The chain combines TRBV5-1 with TRBJ1-2; 7 bases match TRBD1. The germline gives CDR1 SGHRS, CDR2 YFSETQ. After removal of 3 bases from V and 4 bases from J, the junction contained 3 bases not matched to a gene. The CDR3 sequence is 13 residues long. The CDR3 DNA follows: TGCGCCAGCAGCTCGGGACAGTCCTATGGCTACACCTTC. The encoded protein is CASSSGQSYGYTF.

This clone was recorded once. This chain uses TRBV6-2 or TRBV6-3 with TRBJ2-5; D might be TRBD1 (7 bases). Trimming stripped 4 bases from V and 5 bases from J, with 14 bases between. Germline CDR1 and CDR2: MNHEY and SVGEGT. The CDR3 spans 14 residues. The CDR3 reads CASSLGRGVETQYF. The CDR3 bases are TGTGCCAGCAGTTTAGGCAGGGGGGTGGAGACCCAGTACTTC.